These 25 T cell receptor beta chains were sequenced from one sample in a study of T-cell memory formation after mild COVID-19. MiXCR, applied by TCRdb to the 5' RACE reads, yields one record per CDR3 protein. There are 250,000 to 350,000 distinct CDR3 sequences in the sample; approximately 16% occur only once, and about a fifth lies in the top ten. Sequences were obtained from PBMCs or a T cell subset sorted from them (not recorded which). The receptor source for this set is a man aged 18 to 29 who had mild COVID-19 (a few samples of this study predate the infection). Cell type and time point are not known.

CDR3 DNA: TGTGCCAGCATGGCTCTGGTGGGGGCCTACAATGAGCAGTTCTTC. Amino acid sequence: CASMALVGAYNEQFF. The rearrangement links TRBV27 to TRBJ2-1, with D perhaps being TRBD1 or TRBD2 (5 bases each). The CDR3 runs 15 residues. V lost 7 bases and J lost 2, with 15 bases in between. Germline CDR1 and CDR2: MNHEY and SMNVEV (reference sequence).

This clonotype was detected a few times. This CDR3 is CASSQQSNTEAFF. The CDR3 nucleotides read TGCGCCAGCAGCCAGCAATCGAACACTGAAGCTTTCTTT. This chain links TRBV5-1 with TRBJ1-1, with no clear D. V was pared by 4 bases and J by 1 base, with 8 bases between. The CDR3 length is 13 residues. The germline V gene has CDR1 SGHRS and CDR2 YFSETQ. Based on the CDR3 plus reference TRBV5-1 and TRBJ1-1, the full variable domain is KAGVTQTPRYLIKTRGQQVTLSCSPISGHRSVSWYQQTPGQGLQFLFEYFSETQRNKGNFPGRFSGRQFSNSRSEMNVSTLELGDSALYLCASSQQSNTEAFFGQGTRLTVV.

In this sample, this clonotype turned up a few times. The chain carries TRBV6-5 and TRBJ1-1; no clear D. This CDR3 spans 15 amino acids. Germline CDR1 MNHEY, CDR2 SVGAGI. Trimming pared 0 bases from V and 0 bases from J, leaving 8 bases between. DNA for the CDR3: TGTGCCAGCAGTTACTCAGTCTGGGTGAACACTGAAGCTTTCTTT. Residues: CASSYSVWVNTEAFF.

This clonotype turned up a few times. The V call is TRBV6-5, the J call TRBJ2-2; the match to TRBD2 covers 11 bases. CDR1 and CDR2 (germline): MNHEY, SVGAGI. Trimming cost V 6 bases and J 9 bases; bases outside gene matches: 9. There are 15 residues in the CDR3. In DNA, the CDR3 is TGTGCCAGCAGCTCCGTGGTAGCGGGGGGGAGGGAGCTGTTTTTT. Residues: CASSSVVAGGRELFF.

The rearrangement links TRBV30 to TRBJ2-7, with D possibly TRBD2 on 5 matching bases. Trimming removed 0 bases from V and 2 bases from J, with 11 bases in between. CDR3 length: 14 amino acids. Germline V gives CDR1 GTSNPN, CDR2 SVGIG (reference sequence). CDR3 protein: CAWSVGLATYEQYF. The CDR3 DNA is TGTGCCTGGAGTGTAGGGCTAGCAACCTACGAGCAGTACTTC.

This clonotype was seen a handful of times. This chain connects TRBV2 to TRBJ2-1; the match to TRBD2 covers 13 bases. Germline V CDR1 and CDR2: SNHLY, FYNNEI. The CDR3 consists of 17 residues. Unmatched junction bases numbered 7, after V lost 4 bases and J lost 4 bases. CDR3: CASSVSLLAGGYNEQFF. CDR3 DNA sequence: TGTGCCAGCAGTGTGTCCCTACTAGCGGGGGGGTACAATGAGCAGTTCTTC.

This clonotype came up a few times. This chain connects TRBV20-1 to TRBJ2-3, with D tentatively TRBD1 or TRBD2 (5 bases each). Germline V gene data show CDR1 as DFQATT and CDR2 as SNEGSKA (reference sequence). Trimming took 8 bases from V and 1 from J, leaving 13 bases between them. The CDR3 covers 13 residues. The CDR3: CSTGPPGTDTQYF. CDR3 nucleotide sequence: TGCAGTACGGGACCCCCGGGCACAGATACGCAGTATTTT.

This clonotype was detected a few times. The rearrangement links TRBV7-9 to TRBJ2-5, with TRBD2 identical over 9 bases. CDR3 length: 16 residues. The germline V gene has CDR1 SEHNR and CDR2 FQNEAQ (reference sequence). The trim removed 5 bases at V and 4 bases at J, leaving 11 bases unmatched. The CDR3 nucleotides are TGTGCCAGCAGCGAGCGGGGGGCTTCGTTCCGAGAGACCCAGTACTTC. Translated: CASSERGASFRETQYF.

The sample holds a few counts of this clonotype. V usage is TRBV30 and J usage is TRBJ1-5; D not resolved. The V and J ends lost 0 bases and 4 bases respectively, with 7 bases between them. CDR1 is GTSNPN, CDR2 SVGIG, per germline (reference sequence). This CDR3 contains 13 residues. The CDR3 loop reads CAWSVLGNQPQHF. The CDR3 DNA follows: TGTGCCTGGAGTGTGTTAGGAAATCAGCCCCAGCATTTT.

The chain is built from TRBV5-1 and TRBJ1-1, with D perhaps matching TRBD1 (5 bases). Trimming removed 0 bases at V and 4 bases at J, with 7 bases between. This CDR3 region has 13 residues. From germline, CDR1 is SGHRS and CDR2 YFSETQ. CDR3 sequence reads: CASSLDGATEAFF. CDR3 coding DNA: TGCGCCAGCAGCTTGGACGGGGCCACTGAAGCTTTCTTT.

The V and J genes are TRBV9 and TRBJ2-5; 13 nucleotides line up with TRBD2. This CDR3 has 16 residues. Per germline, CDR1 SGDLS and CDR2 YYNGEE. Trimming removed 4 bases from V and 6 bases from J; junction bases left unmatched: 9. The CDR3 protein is CASSPRGTSGAQTQYF. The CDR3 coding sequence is TGTGCCAGCAGCCCAAGGGGGACTAGCGGGGCCCAGACCCAGTACTTC. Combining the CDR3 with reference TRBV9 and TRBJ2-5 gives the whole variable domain DSGVTQTPKHLITATGQRVTLRCSPRSGDLSVYWYQQSLDQGLQFLIQYYNGEERAKGNILERFSAQQFPDLHSELNLSSLELGDSALYFCASSPRGTSGAQTQYFGPGTRLLVL.

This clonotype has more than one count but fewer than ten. Written as DNA, the CDR3 is TGTGCCAGCAGCTTAGACGGAGCTGAGCAGTTCTTC. This encodes CASSLDGAEQFF. This chain uses TRBV11-2 with TRBJ2-1, with no clear D. Trimming pared 0 bases from V and 9 bases from J, leaving 6 bases between. CDR3 length: 12 amino acids. The V gene's germline CDR1 is SGHAT and CDR2 FQNNGV. The full variable domain, completed using reference TRBV11-2 and TRBJ2-1, is EAGVAQSPRYKIIEKRQSVAFWCNPISGHATLYWYQQILGQGPKLLIQFQNNGVVDDSQLPKDRFSAERLKGVDSTLKIQPAKLEDSAVYLCASSLDGAEQFFGPGTRLTVL.

CDR3 nucleotide sequence: TGTGCCAGCAGCCAAGACGCCCGGATGGGACAGCAAAACACAGATACGCAGTATTTT. Translating it yields CASSQDARMGQQNTDTQYF. The genes are TRBV4-2 and TRBJ2-3; 7 bases are shared with TRBD1. The CDR3 extends over 19 amino acids. Unmatched junction bases numbered 14, after V lost 0 bases and J lost 2 bases. The germline CDR1 and CDR2 sequences are LGHNA and YNFKEQ.

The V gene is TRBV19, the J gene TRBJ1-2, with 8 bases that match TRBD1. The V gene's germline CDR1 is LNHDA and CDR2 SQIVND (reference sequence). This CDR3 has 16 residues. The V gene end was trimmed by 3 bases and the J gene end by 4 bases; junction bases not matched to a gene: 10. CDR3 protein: CASSMSLAGGFYGYTF. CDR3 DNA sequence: TGTGCCAGTAGTATGAGTTTGGCAGGGGGCTTCTATGGCTACACCTTC.

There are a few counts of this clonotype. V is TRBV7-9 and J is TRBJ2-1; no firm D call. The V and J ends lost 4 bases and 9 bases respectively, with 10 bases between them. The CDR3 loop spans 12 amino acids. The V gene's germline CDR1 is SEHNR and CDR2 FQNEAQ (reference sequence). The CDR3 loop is CASSYLGREQFF. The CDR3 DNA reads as TGTGCCAGCAGCTATCTCGGGCGTGAGCAGTTCTTC.

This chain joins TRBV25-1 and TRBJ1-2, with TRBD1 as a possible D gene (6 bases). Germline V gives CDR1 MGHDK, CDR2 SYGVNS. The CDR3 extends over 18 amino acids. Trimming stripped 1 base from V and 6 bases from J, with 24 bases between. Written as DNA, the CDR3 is TGTGCCAGCAGTGAATCGAGGGGGTTCAGGGCGGCAGGGCATGGCTACACCTTC. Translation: CASSESRGFRAAGHGYTF.

The CDR3 region has the DNA TGTGCCAGCAGCCCCGGAGCGAACACCGGGGAGCTGTTTTTT. Translating it yields CASSPGANTGELFF. This chain uses TRBV3-1 with TRBJ2-2; D gene uncertain. Germline CDR1 and CDR2: LGHDT and YNNKEL (reference sequence). This CDR3 has 14 residues. Trimming shortened V by 4 bases and J by 0 bases, and 6 bases separated the two germline ends. The entire variable domain, with the rest obtained from reference TRBV3-1 and TRBJ2-2, is as follows: DTAVSQTPKYLVTQMGNDKSIKCEQNLGHDTMYWYKQDSKKFLKIMFSYNNKELIINETVPNRFSPKSPDKAHLNLHINSLELGDSAVYFCASSPGANTGELFFGEGSRLTVL.

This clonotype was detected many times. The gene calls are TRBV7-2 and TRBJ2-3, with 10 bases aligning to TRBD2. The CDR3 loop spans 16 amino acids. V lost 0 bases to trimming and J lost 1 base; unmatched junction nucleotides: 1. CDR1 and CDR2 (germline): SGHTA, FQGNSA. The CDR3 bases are TGTGCCAGCAGCTTAGCCCTAGCGGGGGGCACAGATACGCAGTATTTT. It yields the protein CASSLALAGGTDTQYF. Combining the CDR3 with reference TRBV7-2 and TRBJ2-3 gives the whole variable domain GAGVSQSPSNKVTEKGKDVELRCDPISGHTALYWYRQSLGQGLEFLIYFQGNSAPDKSGLPSDRFSAERTGGSVSTLTIQRTQQEDSAVYLCASSLALAGGTDTQYFGPGTRLTVL.

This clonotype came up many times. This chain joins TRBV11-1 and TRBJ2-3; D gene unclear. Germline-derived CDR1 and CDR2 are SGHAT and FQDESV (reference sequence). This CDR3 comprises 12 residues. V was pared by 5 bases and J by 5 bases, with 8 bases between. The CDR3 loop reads CASSLSGDTQYF. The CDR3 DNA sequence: TGTGCCAGCAGCCTTTCGGGAGATACGCAGTATTTT.

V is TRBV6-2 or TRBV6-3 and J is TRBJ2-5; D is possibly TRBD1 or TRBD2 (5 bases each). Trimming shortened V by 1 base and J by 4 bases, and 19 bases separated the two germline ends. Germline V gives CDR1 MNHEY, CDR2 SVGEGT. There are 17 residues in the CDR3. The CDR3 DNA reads TGTGCCAGCAGTTACTTCCCCGCGGGCCAAAGGGGAGAGACCCAGTACTTC. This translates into CASSYFPAGQRGETQYF.

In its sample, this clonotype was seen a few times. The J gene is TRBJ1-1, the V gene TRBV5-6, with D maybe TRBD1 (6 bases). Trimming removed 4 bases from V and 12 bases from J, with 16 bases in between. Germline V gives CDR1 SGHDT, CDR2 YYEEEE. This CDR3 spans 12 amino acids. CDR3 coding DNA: TGTGCCAGCAGCAAGGACCCCGGGGGCCCTTTCTTT. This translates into CASSKDPGGPFF.

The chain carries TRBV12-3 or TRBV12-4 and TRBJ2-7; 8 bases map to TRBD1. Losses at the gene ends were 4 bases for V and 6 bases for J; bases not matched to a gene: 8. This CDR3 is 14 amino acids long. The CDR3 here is CASSSQGASTEQYV. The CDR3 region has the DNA TGTGCCAGCAGTTCGCAGGGGGCTTCTACCGAGCAGTACGTC.

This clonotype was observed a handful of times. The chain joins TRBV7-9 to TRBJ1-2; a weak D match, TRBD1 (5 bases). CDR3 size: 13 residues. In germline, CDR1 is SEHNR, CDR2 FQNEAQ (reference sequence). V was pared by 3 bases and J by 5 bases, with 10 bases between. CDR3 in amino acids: CASSFRQLYGYTF. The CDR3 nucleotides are TGTGCCAGCAGCTTTAGACAGCTATATGGCTACACCTTC.

The CDR3 region is CASSSSSGGYNEQFF. In nucleotides, the CDR3 is TGTGCCAGCAGCTCCTCCAGCGGGGGGTACAATGAGCAGTTCTTC. The chain combines TRBV7-3 with TRBJ2-1, with 9 nucleotides matching TRBD2. Germline V gene data show CDR1 as SGHTA and CDR2 as FQGTGA. Losses at the gene ends were 4 bases for V and 4 bases for J; bases not matched to a gene: 5. The CDR3 contains 15 residues.

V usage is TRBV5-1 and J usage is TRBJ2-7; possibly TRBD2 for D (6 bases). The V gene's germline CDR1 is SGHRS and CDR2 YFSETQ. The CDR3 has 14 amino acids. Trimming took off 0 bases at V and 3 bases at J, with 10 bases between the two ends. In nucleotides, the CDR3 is TGCGCCAGCAGCTTGGGGGGGGTCCTCTACGAGCAGTACTTC. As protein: CASSLGGVLYEQYF.